Following are 14 T cell receptor beta chains from one sample sequenced in a study (dated by TCRdb to 2014 to 2015). Library creation used multiplex PCR. The reads were generated on an Ion Torrent PGM. In the roughly 23-patient analysis, TRBV12-4/TRBJ1-2 clonotypes were amplified using adaptor-ligated barcode primers. TCRdb itself trimmed the public reads at Q25 with fastp, ran MiXCR and retained productive beta chains. Every entry covers one CDR3 protein and lists the most common genes and DNA from its rows. A total of about 470 distinct CDR3 sequences appear in this sample, approximately 20% of them only once. About 22% of the sample belongs to the ten largest clones. Material: memory CD4+ T cells sorted from blood. In light of the paper, this sample's cell subset or site label describes: memory CD4+ T cells, CD4+CD45RO+CD25-. The receptors stem from a female donor with breast cancer.

By share of the sample, this clonotype is large. The V gene is TRBV12-3 or TRBV12-4, the J gene TRBJ1-2; 7 bases match TRBD1. This CDR3 comprises 15 residues. Trimming took 6 bases from V and 7 from J; bases not matched to a gene: 14. The CDR3 coding sequence is TGTGCCAGCAGGGAAACAGGGGTCCGTGTTTCTGGCTACACCTTC. Its protein product is CASRETGVRVSGYTF.

This clonotype was recorded only once. The DNA of the CDR3 is TGTGCCAGCAGTTTTGGCCGGGATGCTAACACCTTC. Translation: CASSFGRDANTF. The chain carries TRBV12-3 or TRBV12-4 and TRBJ1-2; D is uncertain. The CDR3 contains 12 residues. Between the trimmed V and J ends, which lost 3 bases and 12 bases, there was a span of 14 bases.

V usage is TRBV12-3 or TRBV12-4 and J usage is TRBJ1-2, with 10 bases fitting TRBD1. The CDR3 consists of 16 residues. Trimming took 6 bases from V and 2 from J; bases not matched to a gene: 9. The CDR3, as DNA: TGTGCCAGCAGAGACACCGGGACAGGGGTGAACTATGGCTACACCTTC. Protein sequence: CASRDTGTGVNYGYTF.

This clonotype is termed large. The chain recombines TRBV12-3 or TRBV12-4 with TRBJ1-2, with D unresolved. The CDR3 extends over 14 amino acids. V was cut by 2 bases and J by 2 bases, with 9 bases left in between. The CDR3 DNA reads as TGTGCCAGCAGTTTATCTGCAGAAAACTATGGCTACACCTTC. It translates to CASSLSAENYGYTF.

Relative to its sample, this clonotype is large. The rearrangement joins TRBV12-3 or TRBV12-4 to TRBJ1-2; D is ambiguous. This CDR3 spans 12 amino acids. Trimming pared 6 bases from V and 7 bases from J, leaving 12 bases between. CDR3: CASSYDSGGYTF. In nucleotides, the CDR3 is TGTGCCAGCAGCTACGATAGTGGTGGCTACACCTTC.

By proportion, this clonotype is large. The rearrangement joins TRBV12-3 or TRBV12-4 to TRBJ1-2; D may be TRBD1 (6 bases). The CDR3 covers 13 residues. The V end lost 6 bases, the J end lost 4 bases, and 12 bases lay between the germline ends. Written as DNA, the CDR3 is TGTGCCAGCAGACCGGACAGAGTCTATGGCTACACCTTC. Translating gives CASRPDRVYGYTF.

This clonotype is termed large (0.1 to 1%). V is TRBV12-3 or TRBV12-4 and J is TRBJ1-2; D is unresolved. V was pared by 4 bases and J by 5 bases, with 5 bases between. The length of the CDR3 is 11 residues. The CDR3 coding sequence is TGTGCCAGCAGTTCCTTATATGGCTACACCTTC. Its translation is CASSSLYGYTF.

This clonotype rates as large. The V call is TRBV12-5, the J call TRBJ1-2; D is uncertain. Germline V gene sequence: CDR1 LGHNT, CDR2 FRNRAP. V lost 0 bases, J lost 8 bases, and 16 bases lay in between. This CDR3 has 15 amino acids. CDR3 protein: CASGLVLGEGGGYTF. The DNA of the CDR3 is TGTGCTAGTGGTTTGGTTCTAGGCGAGGGAGGCGGCTACACCTTC.

This clonotype is categorized as large. This rearrangement joins TRBV12-3 or TRBV12-4 to TRBJ1-2, with D possibly TRBD1 on 5 matching bases. V lost 3 bases and J 5 bases, leaving 16 bases between the germline ends. The CDR3 is 15 amino acids. The CDR3 reads CASSLAGSPLYGYTF. DNA of the CDR3: TGTGCCAGCAGTTTGGCAGGGTCGCCCTTGTATGGCTACACCTTC.

This clonotype is deemed large. V and J are TRBV12-3 or TRBV12-4 and TRBJ1-2; 8 bases agree with TRBD1. V shed 7 bases and J 6 bases; nucleotides not matched to a gene: 7. The CDR3 is made up of 13 amino acids. The CDR3 is CASKGQGFDGYTF. The CDR3 coding sequence is TGTGCCAGCAAAGGACAGGGCTTCGATGGCTACACCTTC.

By proportion, this clonotype is large. The chain uses TRBV12-3 or TRBV12-4 and TRBJ1-2; D may be TRBD1 (5 bases). CDR3 length: 12 amino acids. Trimming took off 8 bases at V and 7 bases at J, with 14 bases between the two ends. The CDR3 coding sequence is TGTGCCAGCCTTCAAAGGGACGGTGGCTACACCTTC. Amino acids: CASLQRDGGYTF.

In its sample, this clonotype is large (0.1 to 1%). V gene TRBV12-5 combines with J gene TRBJ1-2; 8 bases line up with TRBD1. Germline lookup yields CDR1 LGHNT and CDR2 FRNRAP. This CDR3 has 13 amino acids. V lost 6 bases, J lost 5 bases, and 5 bases stayed unmatched. CDR3 coding DNA: TGTGCTAGTGGAGGGACAGGAGGATATGGCTACACCTTC. Its translation is CASGGTGGYGYTF.

This chain links TRBV12-3 or TRBV12-4 with TRBJ1-2; weak D call: TRBD1 (5 bases). CDR3 length equals 15 residues. V was shortened by 8 bases and J by 4 bases, with 20 bases between the two germline ends. In nucleotides, the CDR3 is TGTGCCAGCTCCGATCCGGGACTCAACGTCTATGGCTACACCTTC. It translates to CASSDPGLNVYGYTF.

By sample fraction, this clonotype is medium-sized. This chain joins TRBV12-3 or TRBV12-4 and TRBJ1-2, with D unclear. This CDR3 is built from 15 residues. V was shortened by 6 bases and J by 1 base, with 15 bases between the two germline ends. Written as DNA, the CDR3 is TGTGCCAGCAGCAACCGGAGGTCCCTTAACTATGGCTACACCTTC. Its translation is CASSNRRSLNYGYTF.